These T cell receptor beta chains were read from a single sample in a study of blood T cell repertoires in COVID-19. Profiling relied on immunoSEQ multiplex PCR, and the TCRdb table lists in-frame clones only, not all of them. The top ten hold roughly 6.7% of the sample, which has about 50,000 clones, approximately 85% seen once. The sample taken for sequencing was peripheral blood. The receptors come from a man in his sixties with acute or convalescent COVID-19. Both conserved end residues are part of each CDR3. Fields, in order: D gene, CDR3 length, J gene, clone size, V gene, CDR3 protein, CDR3 DNA. The D gene is left open where the match is weak. The listing skips clone size in some rows; elsewhere it reads once, few, many or a size class.

D gene: TRBD1; CDR3 length: 13; J gene: TRBJ2-7; clone size: .; V gene: TRBV6-6; CDR3 protein: CASSWDRGYEQYF; CDR3 DNA: TGTGCCAGCAGTTGGGACAGGGGCTACGAGCAGTACTTC
D gene: .; CDR3 length: 14; J gene: TRBJ1-1; clone size: .; V gene: TRBV4-1; CDR3 protein: CASSRQAVNTEAFF; CDR3 DNA: TGCGCCAGCAGTCGACAGGCGGTGAACACTGAAGCTTTCTTT
D gene: TRBD1; CDR3 length: 13; J gene: TRBJ2-7; clone size: few; V gene: TRBV24-1; CDR3 protein: CATSAGDRVEQYF; CDR3 DNA: TGTGCCACCAGTGCCGGGGACAGGGTCGAGCAGTACTTC
D gene: .; CDR3 length: 15; J gene: TRBJ1-6; clone size: .; V gene: TRBV6-5; CDR3 protein: CASSSPGSYNSPLHF; CDR3 DNA: TGTGCCAGCAGTTCTCCCGGGAGCTATAATTCACCCCTCCACTTT
D gene: .; CDR3 length: 18; J gene: TRBJ2-6; clone size: few; V gene: TRBV7-9; CDR3 protein: CASSTQAWYRSGANVLTF; CDR3 DNA: TGTGCCAGCAGCACACAGGCATGGTATCGCTCTGGGGCCAACGTCCTGACTTTC
D gene: .; CDR3 length: 14; J gene: TRBJ2-6; clone size: .; V gene: TRBV7-2; CDR3 protein: CASSSQGGANVLTF; CDR3 DNA: TGTGCCAGCAGCTCGCAGGGAGGGGCCAACGTCCTGACTTTC
D gene: TRBD1; CDR3 length: 14; J gene: TRBJ2-1; clone size: .; V gene: TRBV5-1; CDR3 protein: CASSLQGADNEQFF; CDR3 DNA: TGCGCCAGCAGCTTACAGGGGGCCGACAATGAGCAGTTCTTC
D gene: .; CDR3 length: 18; J gene: TRBJ2-2; clone size: .; V gene: TRBV9; CDR3 protein: CASRPGGVTSRLGGELFF; CDR3 DNA: TGTGCCAGCAGGCCCGGAGGGGTAACCAGCCGCCTTGGCGGGGAGCTGTTTTTT
D gene: .; CDR3 length: 14; J gene: TRBJ1-1; clone size: .; V gene: TRBV6-5; CDR3 protein: CASKVGGMNTEAFF; CDR3 DNA: TGTGCCAGCAAAGTGGGGGGAATGAACACTGAAGCTTTCTTT
D gene: .; CDR3 length: 17; J gene: TRBJ2-7; clone size: few; V gene: TRBV2; CDR3 protein: CASSDEVIGRVTYEQYF; CDR3 DNA: TGTGCCAGCAGTGATGAAGTCATCGGGCGGGTAACCTACGAGCAGTACTTC
D gene: .; CDR3 length: 13; J gene: TRBJ2-7; clone size: .; V gene: TRBV5-1; CDR3 protein: CASSLQGSYEQYF; CDR3 DNA: TGCGCCAGCAGCTTGCAGGGAAGCTACGAGCAGTACTTC
D gene: .; CDR3 length: 15; J gene: TRBJ2-2; clone size: once; V gene: TRBV9; CDR3 protein: CASMGAGEGTGELFF; CDR3 DNA: TGTGCCAGCATGGGGGCGGGAGAAGGGACCGGGGAGCTGTTTTTT
D gene: TRBD1; CDR3 length: 15; J gene: TRBJ1-4; clone size: .; V gene: TRBV24-1; CDR3 protein: CATSERGTGWEKLFF; CDR3 DNA: TGTGCCACCAGTGAGCGCGGGACAGGGTGGGAAAAACTGTTTTTT
D gene: .; CDR3 length: 18; J gene: TRBJ2-7; clone size: .; V gene: TRBV5-1; CDR3 protein: CASSLVAVGPGVGYEQYF; CDR3 DNA: TGCGCCAGCAGCTTGGTGGCAGTGGGACCGGGAGTCGGCTACGAGCAGTACTTC
D gene: .; CDR3 length: 15; J gene: TRBJ2-3; clone size: .; V gene: TRBV2; CDR3 protein: CASSLDSGSTDTQYF; CDR3 DNA: TGTGCCAGCAGTTTGGATAGCGGAAGCACAGATACGCAGTATTTT
D gene: TRBD1; CDR3 length: 12; J gene: TRBJ1-5; clone size: .; V gene: TRBV19; CDR3 protein: CASRGPGQPQHF; CDR3 DNA: TGTGCCAGCAGGGGGCCGGGGCAGCCCCAGCATTTT
D gene: TRBD2; CDR3 length: 16; J gene: TRBJ2-7; clone size: .; V gene: TRBV19; CDR3 protein: CASSIVGLGEHYEQYF; CDR3 DNA: TGTGCCAGTAGTATCGTCGGACTAGGTGAACACTACGAGCAGTACTTC
D gene: .; CDR3 length: 13; J gene: TRBJ1-1; clone size: .; V gene: TRBV7-8; CDR3 protein: CASSNRVGTEAFF; CDR3 DNA: TGTGCCAGCAGTAACAGGGTCGGAACTGAAGCTTTCTTT
D gene: TRBD1; CDR3 length: 20; J gene: TRBJ2-6; clone size: .; V gene: TRBV18; CDR3 protein: CASSPRSTGATVSGANVLTF; CDR3 DNA: TGTGCCAGCTCACCACGGTCGACAGGGGCGACCGTCTCTGGGGCCAACGTCCTGACTTTC
D gene: TRBD1; CDR3 length: 18; J gene: TRBJ1-1; clone size: few; V gene: TRBV11-2; CDR3 protein: CASSLVSRGRGENTEAFF; CDR3 DNA: TGTGCCAGCAGCTTAGTCTCCAGGGGGCGCGGGGAGAACACTGAAGCTTTCTTT
D gene: .; CDR3 length: 18; J gene: TRBJ2-2; clone size: .; V gene: TRBV27; CDR3 protein: CASSYNAGLDLNTGELFF; CDR3 DNA: TGTGCCAGCAGTTATAACGCAGGGTTAGACTTGAACACCGGGGAGCTGTTTTTT
D gene: TRBD1; CDR3 length: 14; J gene: TRBJ2-5; clone size: .; V gene: TRBV7-2; CDR3 protein: CASSFPDRGETQYF; CDR3 DNA: TGTGCCAGCAGCTTTCCGGACAGGGGGGAGACCCAGTACTTC
D gene: .; CDR3 length: 15; J gene: TRBJ1-5; clone size: once; V gene: TRBV28; CDR3 protein: CASSSPTVSNQPQHF; CDR3 DNA: TGTGCCAGCAGCTCGCCGACAGTTAGCAATCAGCCCCAGCATTTT
D gene: TRBD1; CDR3 length: 14; J gene: TRBJ1-6; clone size: .; V gene: TRBV5-1; CDR3 protein: CASSPQGDNSPLHF; CDR3 DNA: TGCGCCAGCAGCCCACAGGGGGATAATTCACCCCTCCACTTT
D gene: .; CDR3 length: 15; J gene: TRBJ1-4; clone size: .; V gene: TRBV28; CDR3 protein: CASSSTPQGSEKLFF; CDR3 DNA: TGTGCCAGCAGTTCTACCCCTCAGGGGTCTGAAAAACTGTTTTTT
D gene: TRBD2; CDR3 length: 15; J gene: TRBJ2-3; clone size: .; V gene: TRBV30; CDR3 protein: CAWTASGRWGNTQYF; CDR3 DNA: TGTGCCTGGACAGCTAGCGGGCGTTGGGGTAATACGCAGTATTTT
D gene: TRBD2; CDR3 length: 13; J gene: TRBJ2-7; clone size: .; V gene: TRBV28; CDR3 protein: CASPWREVHEQYF; CDR3 DNA: TGTGCCAGCCCTTGGCGGGAGGTCCACGAGCAGTACTTC
D gene: TRBD1; CDR3 length: 16; J gene: TRBJ2-7; clone size: .; V gene: TRBV5-1; CDR3 protein: CASSLGGTGVLGEQYF; CDR3 DNA: TGCGCCAGCAGCTTGGGCGGGACAGGGGTACTCGGCGAGCAGTACTTC
D gene: .; CDR3 length: 15; J gene: TRBJ1-4; clone size: .; V gene: TRBV28; CDR3 protein: CASSSQTAPNEKLFF; CDR3 DNA: TGTGCCAGCAGTTCCCAGACAGCGCCAAATGAAAAACTGTTTTTT
D gene: TRBD2; CDR3 length: 14; J gene: TRBJ2-1; clone size: .; V gene: TRBV6-5; CDR3 protein: CATGGTSGRNEQFF; CDR3 DNA: TGTGCCACCGGAGGGACTAGCGGGAGGAATGAGCAGTTCTTC
D gene: TRBD1; CDR3 length: 18; J gene: TRBJ2-1; clone size: .; V gene: TRBV6-4; CDR3 protein: CASKFMGSGQGANHEQFF; CDR3 DNA: TGTGCCAGCAAGTTCATGGGTTCGGGACAGGGGGCGAATCATGAGCAGTTCTTC
D gene: .; CDR3 length: 19; J gene: TRBJ2-1; clone size: once; V gene: TRBV3-1/TRBV3-2; CDR3 protein: CASSQEFPLGRGPRNEQFF; CDR3 DNA: TGTGCCAGCAGCCAAGAGTTCCCTTTAGGAAGAGGGCCGAGGAATGAGCAGTTCTTC
D gene: TRBD2; CDR3 length: 16; J gene: TRBJ2-7; clone size: .; V gene: TRBV6-6; CDR3 protein: CASSYGLRLADYEQYF; CDR3 DNA: TGTGCCAGCAGTTACGGTCTGCGTCTAGCGGACTACGAGCAGTACTTC
D gene: .; CDR3 length: 12; J gene: TRBJ2-7; clone size: .; V gene: TRBV7-3; CDR3 protein: CASSPKMCEQYF; CDR3 DNA: TGTGCCAGCAGCCCTAAAATGTGCGAGCAGTACTTC
D gene: .; CDR3 length: 14; J gene: TRBJ1-6; clone size: .; V gene: TRBV12-5; CDR3 protein: CASGMGGGNSPLHF; CDR3 DNA: TGTGCTAGTGGCATGGGAGGAGGTAATTCACCCCTCCACTTT
D gene: .; CDR3 length: 13; J gene: TRBJ2-7; clone size: .; V gene: TRBV2; CDR3 protein: CASSDPRGPEQYF; CDR3 DNA: TGTGCCAGCAGTGACCCAAGGGGTCCCGAGCAGTACTTC
D gene: TRBD2; CDR3 length: 15; J gene: TRBJ2-5; clone size: .; V gene: TRBV5-8; CDR3 protein: CASSLLAGGQETQYF; CDR3 DNA: TGTGCCAGCAGCTTACTAGCGGGAGGGCAAGAGACCCAGTACTTC
D gene: TRBD1; CDR3 length: 14; J gene: TRBJ2-7; clone size: .; V gene: TRBV28; CDR3 protein: CASSSGTGSYEQYF; CDR3 DNA: TGTGCCAGCAGCTCCGGGACAGGCTCCTACGAGCAGTACTTC
D gene: TRBD1; CDR3 length: 15; J gene: TRBJ1-5; clone size: once; V gene: TRBV7-9; CDR3 protein: CASSQTGTINQPQHF; CDR3 DNA: TGTGCCAGCAGCCAGACAGGGACAATCAATCAGCCCCAGCATTTT
D gene: TRBD2; CDR3 length: 15; J gene: TRBJ2-7; clone size: .; V gene: TRBV28; CDR3 protein: CASSPPSGYSYEQYF; CDR3 DNA: TGTGCCAGCAGTCCCCCTAGCGGATACTCCTACGAGCAGTACTTC
D gene: .; CDR3 length: 12; J gene: TRBJ1-3; clone size: .; V gene: TRBV30; CDR3 protein: CAWSVQGNTIYF; CDR3 DNA: TGTGCCTGGAGTGTACAAGGAAACACCATATATTTT
D gene: TRBD2; CDR3 length: 17; J gene: TRBJ2-2; clone size: few; V gene: TRBV30; CDR3 protein: CAWSVVLAGVHTGELFF; CDR3 DNA: TGTGCCTGGAGTGTAGTATTAGCGGGCGTGCACACCGGGGAGCTGTTTTTT
D gene: TRBD2; CDR3 length: 16; J gene: TRBJ2-7; clone size: .; V gene: TRBV5-1; CDR3 protein: CASSWGTSARAYEQYF; CDR3 DNA: TGCGCCAGCAGCTGGGGCACTAGCGCGAGGGCCTACGAGCAGTACTTC
D gene: .; CDR3 length: 15; J gene: TRBJ2-2; clone size: .; V gene: TRBV19; CDR3 protein: CASKVGRGGTGELFF; CDR3 DNA: TGTGCCAGTAAAGTCGGCAGGGGCGGGACCGGGGAGCTGTTTTTT
D gene: .; CDR3 length: 16; J gene: TRBJ1-1; clone size: .; V gene: TRBV27; CDR3 protein: CASRGPRAGANTEAFF; CDR3 DNA: TGTGCCAGCAGGGGGCCGCGTGCGGGGGCGAACACTGAAGCTTTCTTT
D gene: .; CDR3 length: 15; J gene: TRBJ2-3; clone size: .; V gene: TRBV5-1; CDR3 protein: CASSLVPSQLDTQYF; CDR3 DNA: TGCGCCAGCAGCTTGGTTCCGAGCCAACTAGATACGCAGTATTTT
D gene: .; CDR3 length: 15; J gene: TRBJ2-7; clone size: .; V gene: TRBV2; CDR3 protein: CASSWDFLVPGEQYF; CDR3 DNA: TGTGCCAGCAGTTGGGACTTTTTAGTCCCAGGCGAGCAGTACTTC
D gene: TRBD1; CDR3 length: 16; J gene: TRBJ2-1; clone size: .; V gene: TRBV4-2; CDR3 protein: CASSQDRGQGGNEQFF; CDR3 DNA: TGTGCCAGCAGCCAAGATAGGGGACAGGGGGGTAATGAGCAGTTCTTC
D gene: TRBD1; CDR3 length: 14; J gene: TRBJ2-1; clone size: .; V gene: TRBV2; CDR3 protein: CASGGQGAQNEQFF; CDR3 DNA: TGTGCCAGCGGTGGACAGGGGGCGCAAAATGAGCAGTTCTTC
D gene: .; CDR3 length: 16; J gene: TRBJ1-5; clone size: few; V gene: TRBV19; CDR3 protein: CASSMGTGGGGQPQHF; CDR3 DNA: TGTGCCAGTAGTATGGGGACCGGGGGAGGCGGACAGCCCCAGCATTTT
D gene: .; CDR3 length: 18; J gene: TRBJ2-2; clone size: .; V gene: TRBV25-1; CDR3 protein: CASSEFGAEGVNTGELFF; CDR3 DNA: TGTGCCAGCAGTGAATTTGGCGCGGAGGGCGTGAACACCGGGGAGCTGTTTTTT
D gene: .; CDR3 length: 13; J gene: TRBJ1-1; clone size: .; V gene: TRBV2; CDR3 protein: CASSETVNTEAFF; CDR3 DNA: TGTGCCAGCAGTGAAACTGTGAACACTGAAGCTTTCTTT
D gene: .; CDR3 length: 16; J gene: TRBJ2-2; clone size: .; V gene: TRBV28; CDR3 protein: CASSPGQSFITGELFF; CDR3 DNA: TGTGCCAGCAGTCCCGGACAGAGCTTTATTACCGGGGAGCTGTTTTTT
D gene: TRBD1; CDR3 length: 14; J gene: TRBJ1-5; clone size: .; V gene: TRBV27; CDR3 protein: CASADRGPNQPQHF; CDR3 DNA: TGTGCCAGCGCGGACAGGGGGCCGAATCAGCCCCAGCATTTT
D gene: TRBD2; CDR3 length: 15; J gene: TRBJ2-3; clone size: .; V gene: TRBV4-1; CDR3 protein: CASSQDREGTDTQYF; CDR3 DNA: TGCGCCAGCAGCCAAGACCGGGAGGGCACAGATACGCAGTATTTT
D gene: .; CDR3 length: 14; J gene: TRBJ1-2; clone size: few; V gene: TRBV5-4; CDR3 protein: CASSLALGDYGYTF; CDR3 DNA: TGTGCCAGCAGCTTGGCTTTAGGGGACTATGGCTACACCTTC
D gene: TRBD1; CDR3 length: 18; J gene: TRBJ1-4; clone size: .; V gene: TRBV5-4; CDR3 protein: CASSRPGTAVYREEKLFF; CDR3 DNA: TGTGCCAGCAGCCGGCCCGGGACAGCCGTCTACCGAGAAGAAAAACTGTTTTTT
D gene: .; CDR3 length: 14; J gene: TRBJ1-3; clone size: once; V gene: TRBV13; CDR3 protein: CASSLVQETNTIYF; CDR3 DNA: TGTGCCAGCAGCTTAGTACAGGAGACGAACACCATATATTTT
D gene: .; CDR3 length: 15; J gene: TRBJ1-6; clone size: .; V gene: TRBV27; CDR3 protein: CASSLQGLRNSPLHF; CDR3 DNA: TGTGCCAGCAGTCTTCAAGGACTCAGGAATTCACCCCTCCACTTT